The TCR beta chain described here comes from a study of T cell repertoires in cytomegalovirus infection. Trimming stripped 3 bases from V and 7 bases from J, with 6 bases between. The CDR3 loop spans 12 amino acids. In TCRdb, the reads were re-called with MiXCR into one record per CDR3 protein. Among 270,000 or so distinct CDR3 sequences listed, approximately 15% were seen once. The clonotype comes from a human donor in good health (CMV status not recorded). Some clones in this sample may be carry-over from other donors' samples. The gene calls are TRBV12-3 or TRBV12-4 and TRBJ2-2, with D uncertain. The sequencing input was CD8+ T cells from PBMCs. The CDR3 is CASSLGLGELFF. The CDR3 bases are TGTGCCAGCAGTTTGGGCCTCGGGGAGCTGTTTTTT.